These 5 T cell receptor beta chains were sequenced from one sample in a study of blood T cells in healthy people across ages (dated by TCRdb to the mid-2010s). Receptors were amplified or captured by 5' RACE. The reads were generated on an Illumina HiSeq 2500. A second PCR of about 7 to 12 cycles was run with a J-beta primer mix and a sample-barcoded 5' primer. The raw public data were reprocessed by TCRdb itself: fastp quality trimming at Q25, MiXCR clonotype calling, in-frame beta chains only. CDR3 protein sequences are deduplicated, and each keeps its most common genes and DNA. The sample records some 1.4 million distinct CDR3 sequences, roughly 45% of which are singletons. Together, the top ten hold 7.9% of the sample. Sequenced material: blood. These receptors were taken from a woman aged 18-30 years in good health.

This chain links TRBV11-3 with TRBJ1-2; D unresolved. This CDR3 spans 14 amino acids. The germline V gene has CDR1 SGHNT and CDR2 YENEEA. The ends were cut back, 0 bases at V and 6 bases at J, with 11 bases in the middle. This CDR3 reads CASSLDLGRDGYTF. The CDR3 nucleotides read TGTGCCAGCAGCTTAGATCTAGGAAGGGATGGCTACACCTTC.

The CDR3 is CASVGMGDSGANVLTF. The CDR3 DNA reads TGTGCCAGCGTAGGAATGGGGGACTCTGGGGCCAACGTCCTGACTTTC. This sequence joins TRBV6-5 and TRBJ2-6, with D possibly called TRBD1 or TRBD2 (5 bases each). Germline V CDR1 and CDR2: MNHEY, SVGAGI. Trimming removed 8 bases from V and 0 bases from J, with 14 bases in between. This CDR3 has 16 residues.

The CDR3 loop reads CASSLDIGYSYEQYF. CDR3 in DNA: TGTGCCAGCAGCTTAGATATCGGATACTCCTACGAGCAGTACTTC. The chain links TRBV11-2 to TRBJ2-7; D is ambiguous. The germline V gene has CDR1 SGHAT and CDR2 FQNNGV. The V and J ends lost 0 bases and 0 bases respectively, with 9 bases between them. This CDR3 is 15 amino acids long.

The chain is built from TRBV10-3 and TRBJ2-1, with 11 bases lining up with TRBD2. This CDR3 is 17 amino acids long. V lost 3 bases to trimming and J lost 3 bases; unmatched junction nucleotides: 7. Germline loops: CDR1 ENHRY, CDR2 SYGVKD. In nucleotides, the CDR3 is TGTGCCATCAGTGATCCCCACCTAGCGGGAGGCTACAATGAGCAGTTCTTC. The encoded protein is CAISDPHLAGGYNEQFF.

This clonotype has just one count. The chain employs TRBV29-1 and TRBJ2-7; D possibly matches TRBD1 or TRBD2 (6 bases each). The J call may be faulty, since TRBJ2-5 better matches the DNA end. Germline V gene data show CDR1 as SQVTM and CDR2 as ANQGSEA. The CDR3 extends over 13 amino acids. CDR3 in DNA: TGCAGCGGTGAGGGGGGTTCCCAAGAGACCCAGTACTTC. It is translated as CSGEGGSQETQYF.